This record concerns one T cell receptor beta chain sequence. A junction end diverges from the germline sequence, so it may reflect a read error. Germline V gene data show CDR1 as SNHLY and CDR2 as FYNNEI. The CDR3 is made up of 13 amino acids. This specimen belongs to a study of lung T cells in sarcoidosis with Löfgren's syndrome. MiXCR was run by TCRdb on the reads, yielding one entry per CDR3 protein. The table has some 2,400 distinct CDR3 sequences, roughly 20% seen once. This chain connects TRBV2 to TRBJ1-1, with unresolved D. The TCR sequence derives from a human donor with sarcoidosis (Löfgren's syndrome or another form), or a control subject (not recorded which). Sequenced input: CD4+ T cells from bronchoalveolar lavage. The CDR3 bases are TGTGCCAGCAGCGGGCAGTGGAGGACTGAAGCTTTCTTC. It is translated as CASSGQWRTEAFF.